The 10 T cell receptor beta chains in this list originate from one sample, sequenced in a study of blood T cell repertoires in COVID-19. Sequencing was performed with immunoSEQ multiplex PCR; in TCRdb, only in-frame clones are kept and a portion is missing. The table records about 240,000 clones, about 80% of them present only once. The sample taken for sequencing was peripheral blood. All receptors derive from a woman older than 75 with acute or convalescent COVID-19.

The chain uses TRBV27 and TRBJ1-2, with 10 positions matching TRBD1. CDR1 is MNHEY and CDR2 is SMNVEV in the germline V gene (reference sequence). The V gene end was trimmed by 3 bases and the J gene end by 7 bases; junction bases not matched to a gene: 8. The CDR3 runs to 15 residues. The CDR3, as DNA: TGTGCCAGCAGTTTTAGCGACAGGGGGCAGAGTGGCTACACCTTC. Its protein product is CASSFSDRGQSGYTF.

The chain combines TRBV7-2 with TRBJ2-3, with 9 bases aligning to TRBD1. The V and J ends lost 5 bases and 8 bases, in that order; junction bases with no gene match: 11. The V gene's germline CDR1 is SGHTA and CDR2 FQGNSA. There are 15 residues in the CDR3. CDR3 region: CASSAGTGFGATQYF. For the CDR3, the DNA is TGTGCCAGCAGCGCTGGGACAGGGTTTGGCGCTACGCAGTATTTT.

This clone was detected only a few times. The gene calls are TRBV28 and TRBJ2-3; 9 bases fit TRBD1. V lost 3 bases, J lost 4 bases, and 8 bases stayed unmatched. CDR1 and CDR2 (germline): MDHEN, SYDVKM. This CDR3 is built from 16 residues. The CDR3 bases are TGTGCCAGCAGTTTCTTGGGGACAGGGACCTCAGATACGCAGTATTTT. Its translation is CASSFLGTGTSDTQYF.

This chain links TRBV19 with TRBJ2-1; a weak D match, TRBD1 (5 bases). Germline V lookup: CDR1 LNHDA, CDR2 SQIVND (reference sequence). V lost 1 base and J lost 5, with 9 bases in between. The length of the CDR3 is 14 residues. The CDR3 protein is CASSIVKGHNEQFF. DNA for the CDR3: TGTGCCAGTAGTATAGTAAAGGGGCACAATGAGCAGTTCTTC.

The count of this clone is one. V gene TRBV6-5 combines with J gene TRBJ1-5; D is unclear. The V gene lost 6 bases and the J gene lost 7 bases, with 19 bases spanning the gap. This CDR3 is built from 15 residues. CDR1 and CDR2 from the germline V gene are MNHEY and SVGAGI. CDR3 DNA sequence: TGTGCCAGCAGAAAAACGGGGAGTTTGGGGCAGCCCCAGCATTTT. Protein sequence: CASRKTGSLGQPQHF.

The V call is TRBV18, the J call TRBJ2-5; D perhaps matches TRBD2 (5 bases). The ends were cut back, 2 bases at V and 2 bases at J, with 12 bases in the middle. The CDR3 is made up of 15 amino acids. Germline assignment: CDR1 KGHSH and CDR2 LQKENI. The CDR3 protein is CASSPEFGDQETQYF. The CDR3 DNA reads TGTGCCAGCTCACCAGAATTCGGGGATCAAGAGACCCAGTACTTC.

The genes are TRBV4-2 and TRBJ1-5, with a tentative D call TRBD1 (5 bases). The CDR3 runs 14 residues. Germline V gives CDR1 LGHNA, CDR2 YNFKEQ. V was cut by 3 bases and J by 4 bases, with 10 bases left in between. The CDR3 reads CASSQPDRNQPQHF. CDR3 coding DNA: TGTGCCAGCAGCCAGCCCGACAGAAATCAGCCCCAGCATTTT.

This clone was recorded once. This chain uses TRBV25-1 with TRBJ2-2, with 8 positions matching TRBD1. Germline CDR1 and CDR2: MGHDK and SYGVNS. Trimming took 3 bases from V and 3 from J; bases not matched to a gene: 3. The CDR3 totals 15 residues. CDR3: CASSENRGDTGELFF. The DNA for the CDR3 is TGTGCCAGCAGTGAGAACAGGGGGGACACCGGGGAGCTGTTTTTT.

The J gene is TRBJ2-3, the V gene TRBV27, with D maybe TRBD1 (6 bases). There are 14 residues in the CDR3. The V end was cut by 2 bases, the J end by 4 bases, with 10 bases between. Germline lookup yields CDR1 MNHEY and CDR2 SMNVEV (reference sequence). CDR3 region: CASSLGGSADTQYF. The DNA for the CDR3 is TGTGCCAGCAGTTTAGGGGGCTCCGCAGATACGCAGTATTTT.

The chain recombines TRBV7-9 with TRBJ1-2, with TRBD1 matching 10 bases. Germline V gene lookup returns CDR1 SEHNR and CDR2 FQNEAQ (reference sequence). The CDR3 runs 14 residues. J lost 3 bases, V lost 4 bases, and 2 bases had no gene match. CDR3 sequence: CASSYGTGDYGYTF. CDR3 in DNA: TGTGCCAGCAGCTACGGGACAGGGGACTATGGCTACACCTTC.